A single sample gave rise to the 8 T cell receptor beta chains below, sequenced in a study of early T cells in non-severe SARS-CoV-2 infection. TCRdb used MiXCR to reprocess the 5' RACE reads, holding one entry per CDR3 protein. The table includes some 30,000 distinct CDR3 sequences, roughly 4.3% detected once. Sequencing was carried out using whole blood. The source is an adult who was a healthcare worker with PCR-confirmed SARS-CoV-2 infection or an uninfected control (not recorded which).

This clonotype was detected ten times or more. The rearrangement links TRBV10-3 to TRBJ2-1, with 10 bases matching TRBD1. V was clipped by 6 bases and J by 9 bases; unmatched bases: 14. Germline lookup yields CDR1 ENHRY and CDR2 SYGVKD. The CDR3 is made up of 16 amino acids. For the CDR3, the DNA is TGTGCCATCAGGAAGGACCCGGACAGGGGGGACGGTGAGCAGTTCTTC. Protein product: CAIRKDPDRGDGEQFF.

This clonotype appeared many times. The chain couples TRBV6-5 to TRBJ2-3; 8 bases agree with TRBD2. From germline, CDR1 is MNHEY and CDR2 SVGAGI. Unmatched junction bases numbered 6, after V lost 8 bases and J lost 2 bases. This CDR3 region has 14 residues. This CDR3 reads CASGSGGSTDTQYF. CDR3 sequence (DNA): TGTGCCAGCGGCAGCGGGGGTTCCACAGATACGCAGTATTTT.

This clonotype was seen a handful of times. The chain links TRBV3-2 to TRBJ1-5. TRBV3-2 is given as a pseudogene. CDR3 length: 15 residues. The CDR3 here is CASSHGPAGNQPQHF. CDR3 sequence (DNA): TGTGCCAGCAGCCACGGACCAGCAGGCAATCAGCCCCAGCATTTT.

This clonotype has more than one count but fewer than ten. The CDR3 is CASSSGPIQETQYF. The CDR3 DNA is TGCGCCAGCAGTTCCGGACCCATCCAAGAGACCCAGTACTTC. The chain couples TRBV5-1 to TRBJ2-5; D is undetermined. The length of the CDR3 is 14 residues. V was cut by 5 bases and J by 1 base, with 12 bases left in between. CDR1 and CDR2 from the germline V gene are SGHRS and YFSETQ.

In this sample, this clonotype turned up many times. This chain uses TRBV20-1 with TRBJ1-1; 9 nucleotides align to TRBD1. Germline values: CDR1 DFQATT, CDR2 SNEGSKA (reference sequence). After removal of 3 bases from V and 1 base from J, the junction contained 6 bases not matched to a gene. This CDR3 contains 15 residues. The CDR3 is CSASSAGQGNTEAFF. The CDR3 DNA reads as TGCAGTGCTAGTAGTGCGGGACAGGGGAACACTGAAGCTTTCTTT.

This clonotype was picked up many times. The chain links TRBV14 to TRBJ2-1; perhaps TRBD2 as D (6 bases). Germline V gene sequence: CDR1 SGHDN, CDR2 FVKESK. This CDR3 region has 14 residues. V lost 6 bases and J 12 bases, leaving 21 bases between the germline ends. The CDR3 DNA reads TGTGCCAGCAGTGCCCTAGCGAGCACCGGGAGGCAGTTCTTC. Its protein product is CASSALASTGRQFF.

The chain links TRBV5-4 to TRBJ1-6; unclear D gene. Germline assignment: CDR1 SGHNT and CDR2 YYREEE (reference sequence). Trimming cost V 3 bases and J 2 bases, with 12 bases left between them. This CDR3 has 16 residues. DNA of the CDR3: TGTGCCAGCAGCTCTACTCCAGAAACCTATAATTCACCCCTCCACTTT. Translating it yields CASSSTPETYNSPLHF.

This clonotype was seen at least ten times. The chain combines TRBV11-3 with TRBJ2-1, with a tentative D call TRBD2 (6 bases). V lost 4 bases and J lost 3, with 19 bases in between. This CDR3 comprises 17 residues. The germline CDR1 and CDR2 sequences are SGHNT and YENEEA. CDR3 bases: TGTGCCAGCAGCTCCTACACGGGACTCCAAATCTACAATGAGCAGTTCTTC. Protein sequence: CASSSYTGLQIYNEQFF.